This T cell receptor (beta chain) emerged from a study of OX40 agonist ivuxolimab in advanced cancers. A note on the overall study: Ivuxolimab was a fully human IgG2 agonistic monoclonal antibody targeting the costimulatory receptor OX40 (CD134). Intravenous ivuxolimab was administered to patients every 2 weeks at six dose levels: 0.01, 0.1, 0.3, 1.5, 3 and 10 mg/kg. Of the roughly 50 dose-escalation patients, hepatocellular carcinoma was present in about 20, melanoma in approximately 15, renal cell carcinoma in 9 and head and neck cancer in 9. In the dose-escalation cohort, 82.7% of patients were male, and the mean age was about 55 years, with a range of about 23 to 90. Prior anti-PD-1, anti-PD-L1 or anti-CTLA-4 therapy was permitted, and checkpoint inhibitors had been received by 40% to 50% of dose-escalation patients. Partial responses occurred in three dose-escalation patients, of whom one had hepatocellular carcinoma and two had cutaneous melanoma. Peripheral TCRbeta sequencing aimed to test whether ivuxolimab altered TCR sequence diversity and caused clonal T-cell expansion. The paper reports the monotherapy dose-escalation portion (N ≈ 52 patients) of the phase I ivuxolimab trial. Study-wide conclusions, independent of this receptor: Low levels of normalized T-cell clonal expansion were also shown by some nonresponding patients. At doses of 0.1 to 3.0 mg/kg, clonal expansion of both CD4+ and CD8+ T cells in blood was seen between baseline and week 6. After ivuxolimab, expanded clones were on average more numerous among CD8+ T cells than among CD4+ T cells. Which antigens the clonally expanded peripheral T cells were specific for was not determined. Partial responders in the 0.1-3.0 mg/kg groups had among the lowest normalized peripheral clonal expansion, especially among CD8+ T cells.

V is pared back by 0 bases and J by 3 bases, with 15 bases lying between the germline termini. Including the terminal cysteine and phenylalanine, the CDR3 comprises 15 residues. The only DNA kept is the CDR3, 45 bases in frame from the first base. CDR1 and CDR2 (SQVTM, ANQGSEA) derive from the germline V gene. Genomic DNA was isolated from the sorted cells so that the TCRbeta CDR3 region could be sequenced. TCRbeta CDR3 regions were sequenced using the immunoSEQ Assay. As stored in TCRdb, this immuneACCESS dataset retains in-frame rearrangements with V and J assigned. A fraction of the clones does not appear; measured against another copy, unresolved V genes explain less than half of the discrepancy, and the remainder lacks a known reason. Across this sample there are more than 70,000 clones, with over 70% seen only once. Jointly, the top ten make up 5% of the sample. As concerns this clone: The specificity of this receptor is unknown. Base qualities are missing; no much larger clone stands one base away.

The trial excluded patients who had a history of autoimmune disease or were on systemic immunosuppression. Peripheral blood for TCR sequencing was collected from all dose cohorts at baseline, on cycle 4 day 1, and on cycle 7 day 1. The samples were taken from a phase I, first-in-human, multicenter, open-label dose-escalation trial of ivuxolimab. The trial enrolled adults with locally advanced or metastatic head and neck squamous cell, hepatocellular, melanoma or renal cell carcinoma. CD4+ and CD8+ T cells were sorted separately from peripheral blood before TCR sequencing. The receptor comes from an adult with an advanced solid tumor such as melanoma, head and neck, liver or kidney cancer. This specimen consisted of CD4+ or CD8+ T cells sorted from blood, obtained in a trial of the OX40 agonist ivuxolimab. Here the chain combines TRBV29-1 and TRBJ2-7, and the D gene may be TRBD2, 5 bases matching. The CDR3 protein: CSVEDRAARDYEQYF. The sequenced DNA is TGCAGCGTTGAAGATCGAGCAGCCCGGGACTACGAGCAGTACTTC.